This T cell receptor beta chain was identified in a study of blood T cells in healthy people across ages. Next came a second PCR, run for about 6 to 11 cycles, which used a sample-barcoded 5' primer along with a J-beta primer mix. A template-switch adaptor with 12 random nucleotides tagged each cDNA molecule. MiXCR, applied by TCRdb to the 5' RACE reads, yields one record per CDR3 protein. The data contain 1,100,000 or so distinct CDR3 sequences, around 45% of them singletons. Findings of the study overall: Diversity estimated from one million T cells was considered an underestimate. Per million T cells, TCR beta diversity dropped about linearly as age rose.

Total RNA extraction produced at least 5 micrograms (per sample) for the study. This clonotype was seen a handful of times. Its antigen remains unknown. Germline loops: CDR1 MNHEY, CDR2 SMNVEV (reference sequence). The CDR3 contains 16 residues. Trimming shortened V by 2 bases and J by 3 bases, and 17 bases separated the two germline ends. Sequenced material: blood. The source of this sequence is an older woman in good health. The rearrangement uses TRBV27 and TRBJ2-7; D assignment may be TRBD1 or TRBD2 (5 bases each). This CDR3 reads CASSLGGGAVFYEQYF. The DNA of the CDR3 is TGTGCCAGCAGTTTAGGGGGTGGCGCGGTATTCTACGAGCAGTACTTC.